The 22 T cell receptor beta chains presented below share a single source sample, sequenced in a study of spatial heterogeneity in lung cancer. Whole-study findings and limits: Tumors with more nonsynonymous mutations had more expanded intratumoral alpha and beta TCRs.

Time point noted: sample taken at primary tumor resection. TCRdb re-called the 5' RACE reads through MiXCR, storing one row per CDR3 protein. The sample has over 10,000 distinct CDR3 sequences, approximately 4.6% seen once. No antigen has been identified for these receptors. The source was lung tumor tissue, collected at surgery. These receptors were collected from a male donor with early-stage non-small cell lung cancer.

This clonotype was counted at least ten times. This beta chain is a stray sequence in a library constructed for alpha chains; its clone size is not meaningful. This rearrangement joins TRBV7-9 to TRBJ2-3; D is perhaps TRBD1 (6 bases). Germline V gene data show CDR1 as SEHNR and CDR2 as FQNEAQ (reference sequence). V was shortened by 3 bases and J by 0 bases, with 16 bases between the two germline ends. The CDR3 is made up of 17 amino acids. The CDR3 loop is CASSFDRTYSSTDTQYF. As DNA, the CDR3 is TGTGCCAGCAGCTTTGACAGGACTTACTCTAGCACAGATACGCAGTATTTT.

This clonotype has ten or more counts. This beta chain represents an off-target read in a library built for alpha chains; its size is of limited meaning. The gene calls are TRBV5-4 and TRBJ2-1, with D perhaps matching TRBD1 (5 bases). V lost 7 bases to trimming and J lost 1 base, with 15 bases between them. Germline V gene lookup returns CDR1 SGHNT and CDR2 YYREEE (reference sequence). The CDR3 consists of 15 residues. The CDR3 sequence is CASRPGQFSYNEQFF. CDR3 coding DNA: TGTGCCAGCCGACCCGGACAATTTTCCTACAATGAGCAGTTCTTC.

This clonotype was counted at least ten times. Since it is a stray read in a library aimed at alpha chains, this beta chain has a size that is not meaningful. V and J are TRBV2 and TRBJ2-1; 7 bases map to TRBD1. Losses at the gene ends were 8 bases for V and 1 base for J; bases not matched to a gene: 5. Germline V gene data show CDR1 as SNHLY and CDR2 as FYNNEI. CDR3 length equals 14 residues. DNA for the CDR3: TGTGCCAGCCTACAGGGGTTATCCTACAATGAGCAGTTCTTC. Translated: CASLQGLSYNEQFF.

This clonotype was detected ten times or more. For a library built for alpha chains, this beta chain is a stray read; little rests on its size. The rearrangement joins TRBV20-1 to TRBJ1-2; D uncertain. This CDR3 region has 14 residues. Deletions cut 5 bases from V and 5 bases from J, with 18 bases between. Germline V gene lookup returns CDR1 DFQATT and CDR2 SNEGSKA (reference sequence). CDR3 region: CSAPGRPSVYGYTF. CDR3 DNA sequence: TGCAGTGCTCCGGGTCGTCCCTCGGTATATGGCTACACCTTC.

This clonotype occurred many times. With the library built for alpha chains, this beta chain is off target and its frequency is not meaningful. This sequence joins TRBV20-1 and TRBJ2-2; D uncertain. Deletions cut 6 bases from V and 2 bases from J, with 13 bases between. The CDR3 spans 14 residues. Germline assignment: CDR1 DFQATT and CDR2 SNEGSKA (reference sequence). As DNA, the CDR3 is TGCAGTGCCCCGGGCCCACTCAACACCGGGGAGCTGTTTTTT. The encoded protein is CSAPGPLNTGELFF.

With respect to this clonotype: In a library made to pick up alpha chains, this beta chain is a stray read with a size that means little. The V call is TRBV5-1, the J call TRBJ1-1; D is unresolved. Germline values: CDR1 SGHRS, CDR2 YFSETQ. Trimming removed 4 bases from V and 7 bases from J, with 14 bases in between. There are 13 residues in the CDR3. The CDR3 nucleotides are TGCGCCAGCAGCACCGGACTGAAAGTTGAAGCTTTCTTT. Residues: CASSTGLKVEAFF.

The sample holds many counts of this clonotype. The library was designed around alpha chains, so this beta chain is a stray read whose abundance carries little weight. The CDR3 region is CASSVSGENNEQFF. The DNA of the CDR3 is TGTGCCAGCAGCGTCTCGGGGGAGAACAATGAGCAGTTCTTC. V is TRBV9 and J is TRBJ2-1; maybe TRBD2 (6 bases). V gave up 2 bases and J gave up 5 bases, with 11 bases separating them. The CDR3 is 14 amino acids. CDR1 is SGDLS and CDR2 is YYNGEE in the germline V gene.

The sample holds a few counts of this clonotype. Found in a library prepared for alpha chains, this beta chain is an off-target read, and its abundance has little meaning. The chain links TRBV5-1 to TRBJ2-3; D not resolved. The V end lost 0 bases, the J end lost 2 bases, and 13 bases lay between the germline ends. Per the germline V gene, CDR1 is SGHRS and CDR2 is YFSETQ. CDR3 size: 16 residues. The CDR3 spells CASSLAVYPFTDTQYF. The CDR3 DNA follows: TGCGCCAGCAGCTTGGCCGTGTATCCATTCACAGATACGCAGTATTTT. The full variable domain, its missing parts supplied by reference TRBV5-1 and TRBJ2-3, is KAGVTQTPRYLIKTRGQQVTLSCSPISGHRSVSWYQQTPGQGLQFLFEYFSETQRNKGNFPGRFSGRQFSNSRSEMNVSTLELGDSALYLCASSLAVYPFTDTQYFGPGTRLTVL.

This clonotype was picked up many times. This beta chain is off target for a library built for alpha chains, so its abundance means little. CDR3 in amino acids: CASSLGRTSGGALFF. In DNA, the CDR3 is TGTGCCAGCAGCTTAGGACGGACTAGCGGGGGGGCCCTGTTCTTC. The chain carries TRBV7-9 and TRBJ2-1; 15 bases match TRBD2. This CDR3 has 15 amino acids. The trim removed 1 base at V and 15 bases at J, leaving 7 bases unmatched. Germline CDR1 is SEHNR and CDR2 is FQNEAQ (reference sequence).

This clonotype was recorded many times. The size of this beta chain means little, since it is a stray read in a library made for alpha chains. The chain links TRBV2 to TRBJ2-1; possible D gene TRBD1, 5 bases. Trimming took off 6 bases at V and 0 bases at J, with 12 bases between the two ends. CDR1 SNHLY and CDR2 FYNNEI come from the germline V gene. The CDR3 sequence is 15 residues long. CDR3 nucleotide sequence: TGTGCCAGCAGCAAAGGGGTTAGCTCCTACAATGAGCAGTTCTTC. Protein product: CASSKGVSSYNEQFF.

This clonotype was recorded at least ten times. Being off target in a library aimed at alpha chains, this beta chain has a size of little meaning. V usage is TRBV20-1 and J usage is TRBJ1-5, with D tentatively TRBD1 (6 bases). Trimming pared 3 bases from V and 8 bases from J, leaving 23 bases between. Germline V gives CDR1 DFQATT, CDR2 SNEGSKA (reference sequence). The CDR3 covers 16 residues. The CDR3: CSARRLDRIPGEPQHF. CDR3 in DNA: TGCAGTGCTAGGCGACTAGACAGGATCCCTGGTGAGCCCCAGCATTTT.

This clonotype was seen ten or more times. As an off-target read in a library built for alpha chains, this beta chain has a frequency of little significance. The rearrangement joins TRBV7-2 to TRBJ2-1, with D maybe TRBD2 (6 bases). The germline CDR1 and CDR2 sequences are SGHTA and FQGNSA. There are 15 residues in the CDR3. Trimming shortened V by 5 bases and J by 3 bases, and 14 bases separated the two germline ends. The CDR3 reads CASSPTGTLYNEQFF. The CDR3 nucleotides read TGTGCCAGCAGCCCCACTGGGACTCTCTACAATGAGCAGTTCTTC. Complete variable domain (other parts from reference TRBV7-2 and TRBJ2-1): GAGVSQSPSNKVTEKGKDVELRCDPISGHTALYWYRQSLGQGLEFLIYFQGNSAPDKSGLPSDRFSAERTGGSVSTLTIQRTQQEDSAVYLCASSPTGTLYNEQFFGPGTRLTVL.

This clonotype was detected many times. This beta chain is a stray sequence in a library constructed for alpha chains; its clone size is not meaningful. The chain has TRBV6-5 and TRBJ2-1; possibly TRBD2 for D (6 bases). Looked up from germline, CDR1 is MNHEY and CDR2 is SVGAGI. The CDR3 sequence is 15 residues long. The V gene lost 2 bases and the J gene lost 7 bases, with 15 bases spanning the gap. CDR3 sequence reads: CASSYQASVGNEQFF. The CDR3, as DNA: TGTGCCAGCAGTTACCAGGCTAGCGTCGGAAATGAGCAGTTCTTC.

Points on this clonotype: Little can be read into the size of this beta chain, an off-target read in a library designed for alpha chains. For the CDR3, the DNA is TGTGCCACCAGCAGGTGGGGGGGCCGAAATACGCAGTATTTT. Its protein is CATSRWGGRNTQYF. J is TRBJ2-3 and V is TRBV15; D may be TRBD2 (7 bases). The V gene lost 3 bases and the J gene lost 7 bases, with 14 bases spanning the gap. This CDR3 spans 14 amino acids. Germline CDR1 reads LNHNV; CDR2 reads YYDKDF (reference sequence).

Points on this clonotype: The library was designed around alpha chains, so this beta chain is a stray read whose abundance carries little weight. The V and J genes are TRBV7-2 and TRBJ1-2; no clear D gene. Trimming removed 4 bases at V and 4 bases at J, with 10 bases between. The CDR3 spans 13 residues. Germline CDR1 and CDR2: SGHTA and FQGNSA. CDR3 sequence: CASSSGLFYGYTF. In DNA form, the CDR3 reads TGTGCCAGCAGCTCAGGACTTTTCTATGGCTACACCTTC.

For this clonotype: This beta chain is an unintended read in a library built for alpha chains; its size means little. The CDR3 sequence: CASSLLTSGGPGGEQYF. In nucleotides, the CDR3 is TGTGCCAGCAGCCTCTTGACTAGCGGGGGCCCCGGCGGCGAGCAGTACTTC. The chain uses TRBV3-1 and TRBJ2-7; 12 bases align to TRBD2. The CDR3 totals 17 residues. Losses at the gene ends were 4 bases for V and 6 bases for J; bases not matched to a gene: 13. Germline lookup yields CDR1 LGHDT and CDR2 YNNKEL (reference sequence).

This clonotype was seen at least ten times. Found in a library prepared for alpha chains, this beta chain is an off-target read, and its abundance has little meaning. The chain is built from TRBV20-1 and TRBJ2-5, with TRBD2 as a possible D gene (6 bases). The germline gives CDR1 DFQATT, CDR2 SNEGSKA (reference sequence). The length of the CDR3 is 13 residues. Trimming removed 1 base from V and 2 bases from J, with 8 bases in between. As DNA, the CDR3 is TGCAGTGCTAGAGTTGGGGGGCAAGAGACCCAGTACTTC. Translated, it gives CSARVGGQETQYF.

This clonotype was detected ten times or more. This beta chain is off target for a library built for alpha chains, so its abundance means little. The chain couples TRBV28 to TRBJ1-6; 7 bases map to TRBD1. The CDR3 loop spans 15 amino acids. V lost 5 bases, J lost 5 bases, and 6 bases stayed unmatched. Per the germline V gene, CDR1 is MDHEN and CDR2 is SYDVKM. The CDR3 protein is CASSLPGTDNSPLHF. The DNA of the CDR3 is TGTGCCAGCAGTCTACCCGGGACAGATAATTCACCCCTCCACTTT.

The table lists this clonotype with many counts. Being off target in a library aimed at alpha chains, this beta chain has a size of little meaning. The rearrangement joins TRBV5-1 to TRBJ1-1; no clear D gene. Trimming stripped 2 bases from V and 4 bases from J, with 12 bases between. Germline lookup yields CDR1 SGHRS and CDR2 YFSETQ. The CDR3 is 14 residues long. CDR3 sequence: CASSFRAGVTEAFF. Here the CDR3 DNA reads TGCGCCAGCAGCTTCCGTGCGGGAGTCACTGAAGCTTTCTTT.

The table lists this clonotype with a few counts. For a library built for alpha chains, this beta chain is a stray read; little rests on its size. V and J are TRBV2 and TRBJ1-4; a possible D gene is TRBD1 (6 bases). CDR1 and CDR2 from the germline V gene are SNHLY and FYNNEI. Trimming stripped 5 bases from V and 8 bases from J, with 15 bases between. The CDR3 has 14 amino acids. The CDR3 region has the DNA TGTGCCAGCAGTTCCGACAGGAGACAGGAAAAACTGTTTTTT. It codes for CASSSDRRQEKLFF.

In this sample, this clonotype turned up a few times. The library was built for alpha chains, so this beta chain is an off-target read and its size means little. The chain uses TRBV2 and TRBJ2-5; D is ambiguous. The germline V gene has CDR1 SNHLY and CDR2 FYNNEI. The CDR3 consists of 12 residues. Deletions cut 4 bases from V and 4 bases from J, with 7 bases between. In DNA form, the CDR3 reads TGTGCCAGCAGTGGTAGCAGAGAGACCCAGTACTTC. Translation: CASSGSRETQYF.

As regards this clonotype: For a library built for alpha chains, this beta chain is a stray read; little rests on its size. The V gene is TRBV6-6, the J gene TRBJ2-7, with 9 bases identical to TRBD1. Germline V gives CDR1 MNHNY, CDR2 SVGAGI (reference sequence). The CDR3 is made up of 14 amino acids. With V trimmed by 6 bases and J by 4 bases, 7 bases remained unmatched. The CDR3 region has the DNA TGTGCCAGCAGGGCCCGGGACAGGGAATACGAGCAGTACTTC. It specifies CASRARDREYEQYF.